The clone carrying this TCR beta chain has just a few counts. The antigen is unknown. This sample is drawn from a study of cytomegalovirus exposure and HLA in healthy donors. Use of 60 Vbeta and 13 Jbeta primers characterized the PCR. Libraries were prepared by immunoSEQ multiplex PCR; TCRdb keeps only in-frame clonotypes and omits some of them. The data hold over 110,000 clones, with 82% observed a single time. Donors consisted of healthy bone marrow donors. Whole-study findings and limits: Cytomegalovirus association was listed for about 180 TCR beta chains. With further analysis later on, most CMV-associated TCR beta chains appeared HLA-restricted. Among the CMV-associated chains, a few were confirmed in vitro as specific for CMV antigens.

Input material: PBMCs. The receptor comes from a male donor in good health and CMV-seronegative.

The chain's CDR3 is CASSGPSGSFHEQYF. The CDR3 DNA is TGTGCCAGCAGCGGACCTAGCGGGAGCTTTCACGAGCAGTACTTC. The chain recombines TRBV9 with TRBJ2-7; TRBD2 matches 10 bases. This CDR3 is built from 15 residues. Looked up from germline, CDR1 is SGDLS and CDR2 is YYNGEE. The junction had 8 bases not matched to a gene; V was cut back by 3 bases and J by 5 bases.